This TCR beta chain came from a study of blood T cells in healthy people across ages. A second roughly 6 to 12 cycle PCR used barcoded and J-beta primers. TCRdb reprocessed the 5' RACE reads with MiXCR, giving one entry per CDR3 protein. The sample consists of 1.5 million to 2 million distinct CDR3 sequences, about 50% of them appearing once. Each donor supplied around 10 milliliters of peripheral blood. Isolated per sample were at least 7 million PBMCs. Total RNA was isolated from each sample in quantities of at least 6 micrograms. After removal of 5 bases from V and 2 bases from J, the junction contained 6 bases not matched to a gene. The CDR3 has 14 residues. Germline V gene lookup returns CDR1 MNHEY and CDR2 SVGAGI.

This TCR was sampled from a woman between 40 and 50 years old in good health. Source material: blood. The rearrangement uses TRBV6-5 and TRBJ2-7; 7 bases are a match to TRBD1. DNA of the CDR3: TGTGCCAGCAGTGGTCAGGGGGAAACCTACGAGCAGTACTTC. Residues: CASSGQGETYEQYF.